This entry features one T cell receptor beta chain sequence. This specimen belongs to a study of Tregs in tolerant kidney transplant recipients. Using immunoSEQ multiplex PCR, the repertoire was profiled, and TCRdb retains in-frame clones only, with some absent. Of 100,000 to 130,000 clones listed, nearly 90% were seen once; the top ten hold roughly 0.35%. CD4+CD25+CD127- Tregs, CD4+CD25- non-Tregs, CD4 and CD8 cells were sorted. Sequenced here: CD4+ T cells from blood, sampled before the transplant. The source is a human donor who received a combined kidney and bone marrow transplant.

DNA for the CDR3: TGTGCCAGCAGTTCTCGGACTAGCGGGAGAGCGAGGGAGACCCAGTACTTC. Its protein is CASSSRTSGRARETQYF. The V call is TRBV28, the J call TRBJ2-5, with 13 positions matching TRBD2. This CDR3 spans 17 amino acids. Germline lookup yields CDR1 MDHEN and CDR2 SYDVKM. The ends lost 4 bases at V and 5 bases at J; junction bases unmatched: 10.